This TCR beta chain emerged from a study of T cell repertoires in cytomegalovirus infection. Study details: Indicated by public TCR beta signatures were CMV infection and matching HLA type. Study results and caveats: Summed frequency of public TCR beta families distinguished CMV carriers with the relevant HLA.

TCRdb analysed the reads with MiXCR anew, one entry per CDR3 protein. Seen here are under 850,000 distinct CDR3 sequences, roughly 33% observed once, and the top ten hold around a sixth. CDR3 length: 16 amino acids. The V gene lost 1 base and the J gene lost 4 bases, with 16 bases spanning the gap. Germline V gene lookup returns CDR1 SGHVS and CDR2 FQNEAQ. This clonotype was observed at least ten times. Its antigen is not known. This receptor was taken from a human donor in good health (CMV status not recorded). Some clones in this sample may be carry-over from other donors' samples. The input for sequencing was cultured PBMCs, taken from culture after CMV antigen stimulation. This rearrangement joins TRBV7-8 to TRBJ1-2; the D gene is possibly TRBD1 (6 bases). CDR3: CASSLGNAGVTYGYTF. The CDR3, as DNA: TGTGCCAGCAGCTTAGGGAATGCAGGGGTCACCTATGGCTACACCTTC. The whole variable domain, remainder taken from reference TRBV7-8 and TRBJ1-2, is GAGVSQSPRYKVAKRGQDVALRCDPISGHVSLFWYQQALGQGPEFLTYFQNEAQLDKSGLPSDRFFAERPEGSVSTLKIQRTQQEDSAVYLCASSLGNAGVTYGYTFGSGTRLTVV.